This T cell receptor (beta chain) was identified in a study of T cell repertoires in cytomegalovirus infection. Study as a whole: It was the public TCR beta signatures that indicated both CMV infection and matching HLA type.

TCRdb called the reads again in MiXCR, with one record for every CDR3 protein. Among 350,000 to 550,000 distinct CDR3 sequences listed, approximately 31% were seen once. This clonotype has a single count. Its specificity is unknown. Findings and caveats of the study: Carriers of CMV plus the relevant HLA were identified by cumulative public TCR beta family frequency. HLA-C-restricted CMV-specific TCR beta clonotypes were dominant in the ex vivo response.

The CDR3 is 16 amino acids. Germline CDR1 LGHDT, CDR2 YNNKEL (reference sequence). V gave up 4 bases and J gave up 5 bases; unmatched junction bases: 9. This TCR came from a human donor in good health (CMV status not recorded). Some clones in this sample may be carry-over from other donors' samples. The sequencing input was PBMCs. The chain uses TRBV3-1 and TRBJ2-1, with 9 bases matching TRBD2. CDR3 residues: CASSPGPGLANNEQFF. CDR3 in DNA: TGTGCCAGCAGCCCCGGGCCAGGACTAGCGAACAATGAGCAGTTCTTC.